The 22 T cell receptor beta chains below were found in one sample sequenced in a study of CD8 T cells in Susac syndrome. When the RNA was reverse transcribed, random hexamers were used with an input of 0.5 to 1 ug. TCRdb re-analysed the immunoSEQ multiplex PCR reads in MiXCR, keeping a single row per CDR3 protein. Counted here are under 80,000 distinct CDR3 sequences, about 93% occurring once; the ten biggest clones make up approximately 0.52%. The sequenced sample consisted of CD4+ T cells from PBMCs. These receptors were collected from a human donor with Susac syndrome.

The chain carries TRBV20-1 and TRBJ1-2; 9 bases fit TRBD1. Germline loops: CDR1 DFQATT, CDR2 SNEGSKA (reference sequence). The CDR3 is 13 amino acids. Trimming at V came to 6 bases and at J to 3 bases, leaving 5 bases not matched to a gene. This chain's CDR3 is CSAPGQGYYGYTF. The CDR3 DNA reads TGCAGTGCCCCGGGACAGGGCTACTATGGCTACACCTTC.

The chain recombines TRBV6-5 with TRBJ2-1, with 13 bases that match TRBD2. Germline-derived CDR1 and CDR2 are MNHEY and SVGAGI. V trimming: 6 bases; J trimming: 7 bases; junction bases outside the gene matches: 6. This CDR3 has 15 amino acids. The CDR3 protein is CASSRTSGSVNEQFF. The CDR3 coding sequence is TGTGCCAGCAGCCGGACTAGCGGGAGTGTAAATGAGCAGTTCTTC.

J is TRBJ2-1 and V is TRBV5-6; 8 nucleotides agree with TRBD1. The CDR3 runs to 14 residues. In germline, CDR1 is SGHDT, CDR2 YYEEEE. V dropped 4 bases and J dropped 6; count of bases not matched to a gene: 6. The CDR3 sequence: CASSPLDRANEQFF. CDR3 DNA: TGTGCCAGCAGCCCGCTGGACAGGGCCAATGAGCAGTTCTTC.

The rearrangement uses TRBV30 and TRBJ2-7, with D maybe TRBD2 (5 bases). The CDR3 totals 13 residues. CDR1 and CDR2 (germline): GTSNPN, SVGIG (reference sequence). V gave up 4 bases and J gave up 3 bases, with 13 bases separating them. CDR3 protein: CAWIVRASYEQYF. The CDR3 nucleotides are TGTGCCTGGATCGTGCGGGCTAGCTACGAGCAGTACTTC. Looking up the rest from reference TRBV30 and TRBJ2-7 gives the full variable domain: SQTIHQWPATLVQPVGSPLSLECTVEGTSNPNLYWYRQAAGRGLQLLFYSVGIGQISSEVPQNLSASRPQDRQFILSSKKLLLSDSGFYLCAWIVRASYEQYFGPGTRLTVT.

The CDR3 DNA sequence: TGCAGCGTTGAAGATACACGGGGAGGTGAAAAACTGTTTTTT. This encodes CSVEDTRGGEKLFF. This chain connects TRBV29-1 to TRBJ1-4; unclear D gene. With 0 bases removed from V and 7 bases from J, the gap between germline ends came to 12 bases. CDR1 is SQVTM and CDR2 is ANQGSEA in the germline V gene. The CDR3 extends over 14 amino acids.

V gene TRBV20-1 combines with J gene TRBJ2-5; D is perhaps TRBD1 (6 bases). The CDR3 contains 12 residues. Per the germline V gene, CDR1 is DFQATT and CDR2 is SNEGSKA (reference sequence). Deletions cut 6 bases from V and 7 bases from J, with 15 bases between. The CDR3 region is CSAPDRTRTQYF. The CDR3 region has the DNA TGCAGTGCCCCGGACAGAACCAGGACCCAGTACTTC.

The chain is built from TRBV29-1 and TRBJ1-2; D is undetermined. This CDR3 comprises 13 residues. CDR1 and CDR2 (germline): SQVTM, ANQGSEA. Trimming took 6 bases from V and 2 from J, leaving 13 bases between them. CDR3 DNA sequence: TGCAGCGTGGGCGCGTACGGGAACTATGGCTACACCTTC. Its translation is CSVGAYGNYGYTF.

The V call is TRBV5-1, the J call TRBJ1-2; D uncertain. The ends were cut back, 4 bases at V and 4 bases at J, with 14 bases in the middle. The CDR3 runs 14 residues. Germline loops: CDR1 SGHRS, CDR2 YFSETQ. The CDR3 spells CASSPAPDGYGYTF. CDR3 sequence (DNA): TGCGCCAGCAGCCCCGCCCCGGACGGCTATGGCTACACCTTC.

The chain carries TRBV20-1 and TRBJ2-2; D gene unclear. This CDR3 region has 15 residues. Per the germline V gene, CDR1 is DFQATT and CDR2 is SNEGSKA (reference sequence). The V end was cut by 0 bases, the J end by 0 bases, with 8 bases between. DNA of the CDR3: TGCAGTGCTAGAGACCGATTTGCGAACACCGGGGAGCTGTTTTTT. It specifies CSARDRFANTGELFF.

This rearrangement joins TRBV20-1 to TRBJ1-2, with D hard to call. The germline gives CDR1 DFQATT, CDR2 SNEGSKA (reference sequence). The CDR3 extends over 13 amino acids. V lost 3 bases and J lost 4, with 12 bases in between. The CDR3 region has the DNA TGCAGTGCTAGTGACGGGAGGGTCTATGGCTACACCTTC. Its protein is CSASDGRVYGYTF.

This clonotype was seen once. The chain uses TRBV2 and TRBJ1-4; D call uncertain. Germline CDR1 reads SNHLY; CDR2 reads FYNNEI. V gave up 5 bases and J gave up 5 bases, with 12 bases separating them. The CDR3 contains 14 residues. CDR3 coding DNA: TGTGCCAGCAGTCTCGGACGTGGGAATGAAAAACTGTTTTTT. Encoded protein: CASSLGRGNEKLFF.

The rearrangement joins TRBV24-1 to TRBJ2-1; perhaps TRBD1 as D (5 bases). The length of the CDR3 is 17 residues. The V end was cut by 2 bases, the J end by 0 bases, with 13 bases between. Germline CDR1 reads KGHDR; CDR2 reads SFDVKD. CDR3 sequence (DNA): TGTGCCACCAGTGATTCGACAGCAAAGAGCTCCTACAATGAGCAGTTCTTC. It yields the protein CATSDSTAKSSYNEQFF.

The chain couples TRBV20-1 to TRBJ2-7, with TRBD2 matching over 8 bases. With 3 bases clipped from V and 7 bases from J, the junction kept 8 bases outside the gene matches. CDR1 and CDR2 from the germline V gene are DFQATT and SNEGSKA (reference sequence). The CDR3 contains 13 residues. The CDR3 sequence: CSARGSGSGEQYF. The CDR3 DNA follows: TGCAGTGCTAGGGGAAGCGGGAGTGGAGAGCAGTACTTC.

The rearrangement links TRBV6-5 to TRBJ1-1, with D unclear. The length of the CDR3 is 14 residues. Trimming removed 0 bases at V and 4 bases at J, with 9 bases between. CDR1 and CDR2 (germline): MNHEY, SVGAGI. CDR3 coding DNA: TGTGCCAGCAGTTACTCGGTTCCGGCCACTGAAGCTTTCTTT. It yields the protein CASSYSVPATEAFF.

The CDR3 DNA follows: TGTGCCAGCGCTTTCGGGACACCCTCTTACAATGAGCAGTTCTTC. It translates to CASAFGTPSYNEQFF. The chain is built from TRBV12-3 or TRBV12-4 and TRBJ2-1, with TRBD1 as a possible D gene (6 bases). This CDR3 is built from 15 residues. V was shortened by 8 bases and J by 4 bases, with 18 bases between the two germline ends.

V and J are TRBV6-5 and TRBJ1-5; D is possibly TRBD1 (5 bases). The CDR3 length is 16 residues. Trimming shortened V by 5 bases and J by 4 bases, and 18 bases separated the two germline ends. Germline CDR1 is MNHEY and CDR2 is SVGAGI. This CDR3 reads CASSNLLTDPNQPQHF. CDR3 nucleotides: TGTGCCAGCAGTAACCTTTTGACAGATCCAAATCAGCCCCAGCATTTT.

The CDR3 DNA reads TGTGCCTCAACCGGGCCGTGGACAGTTGAAAAACTGTTTTTT. Protein: CASTGPWTVEKLFF. The chain carries TRBV6-1 and TRBJ1-4; tentatively, D is TRBD1 (6 bases). The germline CDR1 and CDR2 sequences are MNHNS and SASEGT. This CDR3 region has 14 residues. Trimming took off 11 bases at V and 7 bases at J, with 20 bases between the two ends.

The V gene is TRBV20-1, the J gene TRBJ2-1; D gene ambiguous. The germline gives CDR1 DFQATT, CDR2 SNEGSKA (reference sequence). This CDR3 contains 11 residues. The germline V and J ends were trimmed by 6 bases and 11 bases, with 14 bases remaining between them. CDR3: CSAPRPLQQFF. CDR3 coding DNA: TGCAGTGCCCCCAGGCCCCTCCAGCAGTTCTTC.

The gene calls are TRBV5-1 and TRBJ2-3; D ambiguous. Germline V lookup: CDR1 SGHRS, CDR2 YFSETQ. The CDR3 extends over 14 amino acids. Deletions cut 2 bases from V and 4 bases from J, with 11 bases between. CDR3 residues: CASSFQARADTQYF. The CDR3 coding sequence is TGCGCCAGCAGCTTTCAGGCTCGCGCAGATACGCAGTATTTT.

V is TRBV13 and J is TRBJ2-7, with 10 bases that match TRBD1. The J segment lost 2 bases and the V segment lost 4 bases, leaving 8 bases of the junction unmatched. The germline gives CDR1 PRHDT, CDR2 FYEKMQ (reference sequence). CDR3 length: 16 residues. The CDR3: CASSSPDRGRPYEQYF. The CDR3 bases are TGTGCCAGCAGCTCGCCAGACAGGGGGCGCCCCTACGAGCAGTACTTC.

CDR3 residues: CASSVLSTAGSSYNEQFF. The CDR3 DNA follows: TGTGCCAGCAGCGTCCTATCCACAGCGGGGAGCTCCTACAATGAGCAGTTCTTC. This chain uses TRBV5-6 with TRBJ2-1; 7 bases are a match to TRBD2. The trim removed 4 bases at V and 0 bases at J, leaving 13 bases unmatched. Germline lookup yields CDR1 SGHDT and CDR2 YYEEEE. The CDR3 has 18 amino acids.

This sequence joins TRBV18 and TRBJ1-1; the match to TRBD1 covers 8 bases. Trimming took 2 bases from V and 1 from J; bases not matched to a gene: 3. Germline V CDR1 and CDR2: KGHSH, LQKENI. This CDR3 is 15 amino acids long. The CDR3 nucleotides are TGTGCCAGCTCACCAGGACAGGGAGGGAACACTGAAGCTTTCTTT. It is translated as CASSPGQGGNTEAFF. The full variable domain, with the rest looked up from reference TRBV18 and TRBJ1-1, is NAGVMQNPRHLVRRRGQEARLRCSPMKGHSHVYWYRQLPEEGLKFMVYLQKENIIDESGMPKERFSAEFPKEGPSILRIQQVVRGDSAAYFCASSPGQGGNTEAFFGQGTRLTVV.